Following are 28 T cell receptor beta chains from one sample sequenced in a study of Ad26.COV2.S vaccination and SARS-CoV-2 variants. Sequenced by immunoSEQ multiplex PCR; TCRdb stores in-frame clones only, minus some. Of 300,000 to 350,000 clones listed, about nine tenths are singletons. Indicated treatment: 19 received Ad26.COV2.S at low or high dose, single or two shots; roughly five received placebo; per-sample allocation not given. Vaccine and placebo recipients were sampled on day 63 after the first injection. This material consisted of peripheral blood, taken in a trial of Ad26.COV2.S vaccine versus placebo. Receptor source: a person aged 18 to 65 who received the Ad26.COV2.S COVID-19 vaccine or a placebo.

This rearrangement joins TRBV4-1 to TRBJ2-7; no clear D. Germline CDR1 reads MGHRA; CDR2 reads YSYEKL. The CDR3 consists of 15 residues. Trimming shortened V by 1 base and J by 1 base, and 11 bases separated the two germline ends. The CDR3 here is CASSQGPQNSYEQYF. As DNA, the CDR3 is TGCGCCAGCAGCCAAGGACCGCAAAATTCCTACGAGCAGTACTTC.

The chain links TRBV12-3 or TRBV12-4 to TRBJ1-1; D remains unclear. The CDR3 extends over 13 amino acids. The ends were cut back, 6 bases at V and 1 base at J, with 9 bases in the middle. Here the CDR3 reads CASSPMGNTEAFF. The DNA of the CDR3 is TGTGCCAGCAGCCCGATGGGGAACACTGAAGCTTTCTTT.

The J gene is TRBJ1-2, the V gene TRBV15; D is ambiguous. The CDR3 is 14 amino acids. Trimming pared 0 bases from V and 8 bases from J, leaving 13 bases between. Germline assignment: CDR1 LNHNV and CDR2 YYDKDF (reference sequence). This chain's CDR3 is CATSRDLGASGYTF. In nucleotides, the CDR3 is TGTGCCACCAGCAGAGATCTAGGCGCGTCGGGCTACACCTTC.

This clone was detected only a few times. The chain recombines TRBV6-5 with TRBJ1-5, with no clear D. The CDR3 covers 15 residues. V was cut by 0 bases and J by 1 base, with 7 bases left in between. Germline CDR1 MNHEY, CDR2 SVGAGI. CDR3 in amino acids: CASSYSGISNQPQHF. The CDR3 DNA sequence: TGTGCCAGCAGTTACTCAGGGATCAGCAATCAGCCCCAGCATTTT.

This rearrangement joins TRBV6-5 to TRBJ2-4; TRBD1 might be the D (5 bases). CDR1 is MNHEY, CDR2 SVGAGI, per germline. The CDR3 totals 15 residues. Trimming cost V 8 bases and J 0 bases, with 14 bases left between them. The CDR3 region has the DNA TGTGCCAGCGTACCCCAGGGCCAAGCCAAAAACATTCAGTACTTC. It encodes CASVPQGQAKNIQYF.

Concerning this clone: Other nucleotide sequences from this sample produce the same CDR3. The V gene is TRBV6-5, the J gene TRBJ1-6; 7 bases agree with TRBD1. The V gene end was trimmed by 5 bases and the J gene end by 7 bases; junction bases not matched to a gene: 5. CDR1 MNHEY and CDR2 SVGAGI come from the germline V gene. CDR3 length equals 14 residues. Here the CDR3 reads CASSRQGGNSPLHF. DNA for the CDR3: TGTGCCAGCAGTCGACAGGGTGGGAATTCACCCCTCCACTTT.

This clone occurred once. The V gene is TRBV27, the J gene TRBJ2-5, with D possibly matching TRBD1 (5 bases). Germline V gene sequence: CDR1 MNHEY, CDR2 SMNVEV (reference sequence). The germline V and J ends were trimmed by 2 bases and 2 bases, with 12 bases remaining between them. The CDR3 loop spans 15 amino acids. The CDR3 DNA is TGTGCCAGCAGTTTAATCCAGGGCAGTCAAGAGACCCAGTACTTC. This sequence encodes CASSLIQGSQETQYF.

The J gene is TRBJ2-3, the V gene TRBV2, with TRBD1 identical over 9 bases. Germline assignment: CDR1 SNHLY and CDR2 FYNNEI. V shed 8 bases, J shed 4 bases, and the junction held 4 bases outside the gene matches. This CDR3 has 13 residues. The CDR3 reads CASLDRGADTQYF. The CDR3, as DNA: TGTGCCAGCCTGGACAGGGGTGCAGATACGCAGTATTTT. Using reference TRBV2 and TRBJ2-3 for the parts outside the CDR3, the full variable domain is EPEVTQTPSHQVTQMGQEVILRCVPISNHLYFYWYRQILGQKVEFLVSFYNNEISEKSEIFDDQFSVERPDGSNFTLKIRSTKLEDSAMYFCASLDRGADTQYFGPGTRLTVL.

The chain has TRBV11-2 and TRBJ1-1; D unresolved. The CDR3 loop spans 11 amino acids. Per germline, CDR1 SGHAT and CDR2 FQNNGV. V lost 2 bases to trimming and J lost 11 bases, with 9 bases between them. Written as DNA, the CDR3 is TGTGCCAGCAGCTTAACCGGAGGGGCTTTCTTT. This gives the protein CASSLTGGAFF.

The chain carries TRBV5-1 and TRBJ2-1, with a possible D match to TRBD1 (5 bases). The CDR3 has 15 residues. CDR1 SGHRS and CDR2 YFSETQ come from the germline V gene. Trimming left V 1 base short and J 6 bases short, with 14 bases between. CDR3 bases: TGCGCCAGCAGCTTGCGTAGACAGCTCGGCAATGAGCAGTTCTTC. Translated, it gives CASSLRRQLGNEQFF.

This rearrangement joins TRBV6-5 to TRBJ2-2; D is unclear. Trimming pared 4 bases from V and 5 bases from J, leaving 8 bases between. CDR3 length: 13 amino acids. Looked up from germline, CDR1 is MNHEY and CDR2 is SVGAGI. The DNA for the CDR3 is TGTGCCAGCAGTTGGGTGGTAACCGGGGAGCTGTTTTTT. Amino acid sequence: CASSWVVTGELFF.

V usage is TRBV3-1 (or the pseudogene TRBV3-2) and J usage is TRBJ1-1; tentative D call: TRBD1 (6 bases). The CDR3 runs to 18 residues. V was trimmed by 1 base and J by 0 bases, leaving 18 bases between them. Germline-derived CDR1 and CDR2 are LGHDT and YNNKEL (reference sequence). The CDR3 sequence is CASSQARGAWEMNTEAFF. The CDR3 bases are TGTGCCAGCAGCCAAGCGCGGGGGGCGTGGGAGATGAACACTGAAGCTTTCTTT.

The CDR3 region has the DNA TGTGCCAGCAGCTTAAGTCCACAGGGTAACACTGAAGCTTTCTTT. Translating it yields CASSLSPQGNTEAFF. This chain joins TRBV11-3 and TRBJ1-1; perhaps TRBD1 as D (6 bases). The length of the CDR3 is 15 residues. V lost 2 bases and J 2 bases, leaving 12 bases between the germline ends. Germline V gene sequence: CDR1 SGHNT, CDR2 YENEEA. Variable domain in full (rest from reference TRBV11-3 and TRBJ1-1): EAGVVQSPRYKIIEKKQPVAFWCNPISGHNTLYWYLQNLGQGPELLIRYENEEAVDDSQLPKDRFSAERLKGVDSTLKIQPAELGDSAVYLCASSLSPQGNTEAFFGQGTRLTVV.

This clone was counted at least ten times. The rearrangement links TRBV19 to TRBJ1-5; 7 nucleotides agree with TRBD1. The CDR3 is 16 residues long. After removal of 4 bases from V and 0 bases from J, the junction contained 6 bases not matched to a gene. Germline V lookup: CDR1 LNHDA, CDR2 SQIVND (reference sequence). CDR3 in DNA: TGTGCCAGTAGTACGGGACAGCTTTATAGCAATCAGCCCCAGCATTTT. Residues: CASSTGQLYSNQPQHF.

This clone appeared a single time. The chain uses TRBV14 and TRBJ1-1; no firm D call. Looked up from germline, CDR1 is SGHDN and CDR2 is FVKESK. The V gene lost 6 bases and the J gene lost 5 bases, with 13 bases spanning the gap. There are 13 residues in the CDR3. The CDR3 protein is CASSLTLRTEAFF. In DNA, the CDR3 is TGTGCCAGCAGTTTGACTTTACGGACTGAAGCTTTCTTT.

CDR3 nucleotides: TGCGCCAGCAGCCAAGATAGGGTTGGCTACACCTTC. Amino acid sequence: CASSQDRVGYTF. The gene calls are TRBV4-3 and TRBJ1-2; D gene uncertain. Germline V CDR1 and CDR2: LGHNA, YSLEER. The CDR3 spans 12 residues. Trimming stripped 0 bases from V and 7 bases from J, with 6 bases between.

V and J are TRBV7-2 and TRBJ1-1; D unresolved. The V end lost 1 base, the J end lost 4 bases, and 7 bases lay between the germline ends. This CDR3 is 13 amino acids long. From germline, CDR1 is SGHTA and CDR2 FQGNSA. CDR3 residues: CASSLVEITEAFF. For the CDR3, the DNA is TGTGCCAGCAGCTTAGTGGAGATCACTGAAGCTTTCTTT.

The CDR3 spells CASSQETGMTDTQYF. The CDR3 DNA sequence: TGCGCCAGCAGCCAAGAAACAGGGATGACAGATACGCAGTATTTT. V gene TRBV4-3 combines with J gene TRBJ2-3; TRBD1 might be the D (6 bases). Deletions cut 0 bases from V and 3 bases from J, with 10 bases between. Germline V lookup: CDR1 LGHNA, CDR2 YSLEER. The CDR3 has 15 amino acids.

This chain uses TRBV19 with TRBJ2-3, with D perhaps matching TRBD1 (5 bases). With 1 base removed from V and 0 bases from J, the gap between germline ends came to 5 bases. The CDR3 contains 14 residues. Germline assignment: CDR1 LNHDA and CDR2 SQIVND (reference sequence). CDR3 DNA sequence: TGTGCCAGTAGTATAGGGGGCAGCACAGATACGCAGTATTTT. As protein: CASSIGGSTDTQYF.

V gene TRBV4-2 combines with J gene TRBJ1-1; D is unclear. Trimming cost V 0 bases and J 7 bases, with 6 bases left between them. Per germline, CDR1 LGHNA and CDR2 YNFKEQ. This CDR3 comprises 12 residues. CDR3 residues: CASSQEGFEAFF. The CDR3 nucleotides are TGTGCCAGCAGCCAAGAAGGGTTTGAAGCTTTCTTT.

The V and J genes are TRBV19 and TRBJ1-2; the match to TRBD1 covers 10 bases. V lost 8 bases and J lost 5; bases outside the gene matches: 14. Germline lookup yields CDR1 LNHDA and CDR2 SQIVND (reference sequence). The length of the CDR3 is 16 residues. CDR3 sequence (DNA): TGTGCCAGTCACCGGGACAGGGGACCCTCGCGGTATGGCTACACCTTC. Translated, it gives CASHRDRGPSRYGYTF.

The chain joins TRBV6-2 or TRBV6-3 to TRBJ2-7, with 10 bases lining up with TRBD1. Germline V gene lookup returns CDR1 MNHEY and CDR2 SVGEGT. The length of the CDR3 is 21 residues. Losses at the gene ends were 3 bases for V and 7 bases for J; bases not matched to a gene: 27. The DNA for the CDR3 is TGTGCCAGCAGTTATCAAATATTTCCGGCGGGGCCCCCCGGGACAGGGGTTGAGCAGTACGTC. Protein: CASSYQIFPAGPPGTGVEQYV.

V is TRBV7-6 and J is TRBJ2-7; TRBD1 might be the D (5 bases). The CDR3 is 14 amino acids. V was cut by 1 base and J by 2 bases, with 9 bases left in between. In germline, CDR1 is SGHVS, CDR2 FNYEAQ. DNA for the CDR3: TGTGCCAGCAGCTTAGGGGGCAGCACCTACGAGCAGTACTTC. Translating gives CASSLGGSTYEQYF.

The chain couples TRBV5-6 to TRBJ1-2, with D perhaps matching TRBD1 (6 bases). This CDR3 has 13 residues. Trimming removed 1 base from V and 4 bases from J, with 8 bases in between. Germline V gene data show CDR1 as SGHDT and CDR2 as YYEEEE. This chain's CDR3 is CASSLPGVYGYTF. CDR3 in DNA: TGTGCCAGCAGCTTGCCAGGGGTCTATGGCTACACCTTC.

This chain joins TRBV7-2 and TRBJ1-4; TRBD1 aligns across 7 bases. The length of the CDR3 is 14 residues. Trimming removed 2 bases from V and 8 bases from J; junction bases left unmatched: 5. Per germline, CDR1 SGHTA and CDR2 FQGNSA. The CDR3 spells CASSLRGGEEKLFF. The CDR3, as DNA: TGTGCCAGCAGCTTAAGAGGGGGCGAGGAAAAACTGTTTTTT.

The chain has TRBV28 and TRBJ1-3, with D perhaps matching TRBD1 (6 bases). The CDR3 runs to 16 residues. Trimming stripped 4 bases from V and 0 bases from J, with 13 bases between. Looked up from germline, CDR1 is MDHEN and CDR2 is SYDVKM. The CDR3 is CASSSYRASSGNTIYF. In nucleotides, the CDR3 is TGTGCCAGCAGTTCTTACAGGGCTTCCTCTGGAAACACCATATATTTT.

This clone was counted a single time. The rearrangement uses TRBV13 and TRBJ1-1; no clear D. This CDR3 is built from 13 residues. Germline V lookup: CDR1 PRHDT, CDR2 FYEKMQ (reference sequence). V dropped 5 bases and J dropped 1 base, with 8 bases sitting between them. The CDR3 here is CASSPRQNTEAFF. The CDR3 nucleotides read TGTGCCAGCAGCCCACGGCAGAACACTGAAGCTTTCTTT.

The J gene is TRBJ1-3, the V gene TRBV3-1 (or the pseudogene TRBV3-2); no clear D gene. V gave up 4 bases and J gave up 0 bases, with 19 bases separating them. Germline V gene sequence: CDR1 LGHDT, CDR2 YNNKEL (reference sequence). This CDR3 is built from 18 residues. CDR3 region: CASSPFLPSTSSGNTIYF. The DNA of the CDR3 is TGTGCCAGCAGCCCTTTTCTACCGTCTACGAGCTCTGGAAACACCATATATTTT.